This entry lists 17 T cell receptor beta chains sequenced from one sample in a study of cytomegalovirus exposure and HLA in healthy donors. Both 60 Vbeta primers and 13 Jbeta primers went into the PCR. The repertoire was sequenced with immunoSEQ multiplex PCR; TCRdb's copy has only in-frame clones and lacks some. Of 120,000 to 150,000 clones detected, 75% to 80% appear once; the ten largest clones hold about 0.66%. Sequenced material: PBMCs. All receptors come from a male donor in good health and CMV-seronegative.

CDR3 DNA: TGTGCCAGCAGCCCAGGAACAGGTTTTATTCATGGCTACACCTTC. Protein product: CASSPGTGFIHGYTF. The gene calls are TRBV5-4 and TRBJ1-2; weak D call: TRBD1 (5 bases). The CDR3 contains 15 residues. CDR1 and CDR2 from the germline V gene are SGHNT and YYREEE (reference sequence). The V gene lost 4 bases and the J gene lost 6 bases, with 19 bases spanning the gap.

The V and J genes are TRBV2 and TRBJ2-1; D perhaps matches TRBD1 (5 bases). Germline values: CDR1 SNHLY, CDR2 FYNNEI. V was clipped by 5 bases and J by 5 bases, with 13 bases between them. The CDR3 contains 14 residues. The CDR3 spells CASSRQTQNNEQFF. CDR3 nucleotide sequence: TGTGCCAGCAGTAGACAGACCCAAAACAATGAGCAGTTCTTC. Full variable domain (outside the CDR3, taken from reference TRBV2 and TRBJ2-1): EPEVTQTPSHQVTQMGQEVILRCVPISNHLYFYWYRQILGQKVEFLVSFYNNEISEKSEIFDDQFSVERPDGSNFTLKIRSTKLEDSAMYFCASSRQTQNNEQFFGPGTRLTVL.

This clone was recorded once. V is TRBV11-1 and J is TRBJ2-1, with a tentative D call TRBD2 (5 bases). The ends were cut back, 4 bases at V and 7 bases at J, with 20 bases in the middle. Germline V lookup: CDR1 SGHAT, CDR2 FQDESV (reference sequence). The CDR3 length is 16 residues. The CDR3 bases are TGTGCCAGCAGCTCAGTCTGGGGTCGGGGAGATAATGAGCAGTTCTTC. Translated, it gives CASSSVWGRGDNEQFF.

This sequence joins TRBV18 and TRBJ2-3, with 7 bases that match TRBD2. The V gene end was trimmed by 6 bases and the J gene end by 4 bases; junction bases not matched to a gene: 19. The CDR3 has 18 residues. Germline V gives CDR1 KGHSH, CDR2 LQKENI. CDR3 residues: CASSHRDSGGRGADTQYF. DNA of the CDR3: TGTGCCAGCTCTCACAGAGATTCCGGCGGGAGAGGGGCAGATACGCAGTATTTT.

This chain uses TRBV27 with TRBJ2-1; maybe TRBD2 (6 bases). The V gene's germline CDR1 is MNHEY and CDR2 SMNVEV (reference sequence). The CDR3 extends over 11 amino acids. The V end was cut by 4 bases, the J end by 8 bases, with 6 bases between. CDR3: CASSWEDEQFF. The CDR3 nucleotides are TGTGCCAGCAGTTGGGAGGATGAGCAGTTCTTC.

The chain links TRBV6-5 to TRBJ2-7, with TRBD1 as a possible D gene (6 bases). The germline V and J ends were trimmed by 2 bases and 4 bases, with 9 bases remaining between them. From germline, CDR1 is MNHEY and CDR2 SVGAGI. The CDR3 spans 13 residues. For the CDR3, the DNA is TGTGCCAGCAGTTACCAAACAGGGTACGAGCAGTACTTC. Its translation is CASSYQTGYEQYF.

The J gene is TRBJ2-7, the V gene TRBV11-3, with TRBD2 identical over 14 bases. The CDR3 extends over 14 amino acids. Unmatched junction bases numbered 2, after V lost 7 bases and J lost 3 bases. CDR1 is SGHNT, CDR2 YENEEA, per germline. CDR3 loop: CASTGTSGGYEQYF. CDR3 coding DNA: TGTGCCAGCACCGGGACTAGCGGGGGCTACGAGCAGTACTTC.

This clone has a single count. The chain combines TRBV5-1 with TRBJ2-3, with TRBD2 matching 11 bases. Germline CDR1 SGHRS, CDR2 YFSETQ. The CDR3 extends over 15 amino acids. V lost 4 bases to trimming and J lost 6 bases; unmatched junction nucleotides: 7. This CDR3 is CASSPVASGGDTQYF. Here the CDR3 DNA reads TGCGCCAGCAGCCCGGTGGCTAGCGGGGGGGATACGCAGTATTTT.

The chain is built from TRBV11-2 and TRBJ2-7; TRBD1 agrees at 8 bases. Trimming removed 2 bases from V and 0 bases from J; junction bases left unmatched: 3. CDR3 length: 15 amino acids. In germline, CDR1 is SGHAT, CDR2 FQNNGV. The CDR3, as DNA: TGTGCCAGCAGCTTACTTGGGACAGGCTCCTACGAGCAGTACTTC. It translates to CASSLLGTGSYEQYF.

The chain combines TRBV5-1 with TRBJ2-1, with 10 bases aligning to TRBD2. CDR1 and CDR2 from the germline V gene are SGHRS and YFSETQ. This CDR3 has 17 amino acids. After removal of 0 bases from V and 2 bases from J, the junction contained 5 bases not matched to a gene. The CDR3 DNA follows: TGCGCCAGCAGCTTGGGGAGCGGGGGGGCCGCCTACAATGAGCAGTTCTTC. This encodes CASSLGSGGAAYNEQFF.

The V call is TRBV18, the J call TRBJ1-3; D unresolved. The CDR3 is 16 residues long. Germline V gene sequence: CDR1 KGHSH, CDR2 LQKENI. Deletions cut 0 bases from V and 2 bases from J, with 11 bases between. CDR3 region: CASSPPRRVAGNTIYF. The CDR3 DNA is TGTGCCAGCTCACCACCGAGGAGGGTCGCTGGAAACACCATATATTTT.

The chain uses TRBV29-1 and TRBJ2-1; tentative D call: TRBD1 (6 bases). The CDR3 contains 14 residues. Trimming left V 5 bases short and J 0 bases short, with 11 bases between. CDR1 is SQVTM and CDR2 is ANQGSEA in the germline V gene. CDR3 bases: TGCAGCGTTCAGGGGTCACCCTCCTACAATGAGCAGTTCTTC. This encodes CSVQGSPSYNEQFF.

This clone was seen more than once but under ten times. The chain is built from TRBV11-2 and TRBJ2-3, with TRBD2 matching 13 bases. The CDR3 consists of 15 residues. Germline-derived CDR1 and CDR2 are SGHAT and FQNNGV. With V trimmed by 7 bases and J by 6 bases, 7 bases remained unmatched. The CDR3 reads CASIRTSGSFDTQYF. In DNA, the CDR3 is TGTGCCAGCATCCGGACTAGCGGGAGTTTCGATACGCAGTATTTT.

The chain combines TRBV11-2 with TRBJ2-7; D might be TRBD2 (5 bases). This CDR3 has 16 residues. Germline loops: CDR1 SGHAT, CDR2 FQNNGV. Between the trimmed V and J ends, which lost 0 bases and 3 bases, there was a span of 15 bases. The CDR3 region is CASSLDRPGIGYEQYF. The CDR3 nucleotides are TGTGCCAGCAGCTTAGATCGGCCGGGGATTGGCTACGAGCAGTACTTC.

This sequence joins TRBV6-6 and TRBJ1-2; TRBD1 matches at 7 bases. Germline loops: CDR1 MNHNY, CDR2 SVGAGI (reference sequence). Germline trimming cut 5 bases from V and 6 bases from J; bases unmatched to any gene: 6. The CDR3 loop spans 13 amino acids. In DNA, the CDR3 is TGTGCCAGCAGTCCTGAGGGGGCAGATGGCTACACCTTC. It encodes CASSPEGADGYTF.

The rearrangement links TRBV11-2 to TRBJ2-2; 13 bases map to TRBD2. The V gene end was trimmed by 5 bases and the J gene end by 5 bases; junction bases not matched to a gene: 8. The CDR3 spans 17 residues. CDR1 and CDR2 (germline): SGHAT, FQNNGV. In nucleotides, the CDR3 is TGTGCCAGCAGCAAAACTAGCGGGAGGGCCGCGACCGGGGAGCTGTTTTTT. It encodes CASSKTSGRAATGELFF.

The chain carries TRBV5-1 and TRBJ2-5, with no clear D. V was clipped by 4 bases and J by 1 base, with 5 bases between them. This CDR3 comprises 12 residues. From germline, CDR1 is SGHRS and CDR2 YFSETQ. The CDR3 loop reads CASSRSQETQYF. The CDR3 DNA follows: TGCGCCAGCAGCCGGTCCCAAGAGACCCAGTACTTC.